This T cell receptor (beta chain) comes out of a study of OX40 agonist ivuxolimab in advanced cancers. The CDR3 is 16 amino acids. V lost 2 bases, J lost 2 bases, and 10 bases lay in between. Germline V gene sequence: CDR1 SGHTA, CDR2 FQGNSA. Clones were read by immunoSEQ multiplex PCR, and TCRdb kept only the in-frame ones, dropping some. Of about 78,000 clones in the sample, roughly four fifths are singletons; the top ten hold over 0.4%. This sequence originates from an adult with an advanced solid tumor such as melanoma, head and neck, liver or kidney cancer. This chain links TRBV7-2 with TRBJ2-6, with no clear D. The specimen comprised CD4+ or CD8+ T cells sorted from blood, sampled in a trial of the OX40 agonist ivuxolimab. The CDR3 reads CASSLTVLTGANVLTF. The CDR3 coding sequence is TGTGCCAGCAGCTTAACAGTATTAACTGGGGCCAACGTCCTGACTTTC. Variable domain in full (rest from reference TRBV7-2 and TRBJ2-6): GAGVSQSPSNKVTEKGKDVELRCDPISGHTALYWYRQSLGQGLEFLIYFQGNSAPDKSGLPSDRFSAERTGGSVSTLTIQRTQQEDSAVYLCASSLTVLTGANVLTFGAGSRLTVL.